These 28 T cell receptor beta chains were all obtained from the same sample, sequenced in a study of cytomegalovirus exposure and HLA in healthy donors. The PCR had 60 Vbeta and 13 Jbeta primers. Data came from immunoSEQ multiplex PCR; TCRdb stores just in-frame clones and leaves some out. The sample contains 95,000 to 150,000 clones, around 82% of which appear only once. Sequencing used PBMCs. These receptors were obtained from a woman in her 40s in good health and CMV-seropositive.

CDR3 coding DNA: TGCGCCAGCAGCTTCCAGGGGGCTATGAACGAGCAGTACTTC. Amino acid sequence: CASSFQGAMNEQYF. The chain recombines TRBV5-1 with TRBJ2-7, with 8 nucleotides matching TRBD1. This CDR3 has 14 residues. V trimming: 2 bases; J trimming: 5 bases; junction bases outside the gene matches: 6. Germline loops: CDR1 SGHRS, CDR2 YFSETQ.

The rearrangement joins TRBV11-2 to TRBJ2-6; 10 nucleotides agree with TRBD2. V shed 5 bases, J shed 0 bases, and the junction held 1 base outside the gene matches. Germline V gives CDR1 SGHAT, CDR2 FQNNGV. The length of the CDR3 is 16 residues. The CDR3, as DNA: TGTGCCAGCAGCGTAGCGGGGGGCTCTGGGGCCAACGTCCTGACTTTC. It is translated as CASSVAGGSGANVLTF.

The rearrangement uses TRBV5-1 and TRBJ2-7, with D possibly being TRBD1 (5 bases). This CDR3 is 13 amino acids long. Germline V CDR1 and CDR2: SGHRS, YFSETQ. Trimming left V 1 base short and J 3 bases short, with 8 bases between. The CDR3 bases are TGCGCCAGCAGCTTGACAGGAGACTACGAGCAGTACTTC. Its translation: CASSLTGDYEQYF.

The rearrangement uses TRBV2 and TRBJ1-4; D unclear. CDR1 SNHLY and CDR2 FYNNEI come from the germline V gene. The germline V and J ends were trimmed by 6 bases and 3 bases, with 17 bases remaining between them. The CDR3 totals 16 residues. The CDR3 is CASSELEGWANEKLFF. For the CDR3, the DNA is TGTGCCAGCAGCGAATTGGAGGGATGGGCTAATGAAAAACTGTTTTTT.

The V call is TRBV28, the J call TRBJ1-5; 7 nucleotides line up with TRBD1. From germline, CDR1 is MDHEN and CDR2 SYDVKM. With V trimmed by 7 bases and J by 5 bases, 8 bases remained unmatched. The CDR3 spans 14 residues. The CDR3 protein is CASNTGDGDQPQHF. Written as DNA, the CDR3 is TGTGCCAGCAATACAGGGGATGGCGATCAGCCCCAGCATTTT.

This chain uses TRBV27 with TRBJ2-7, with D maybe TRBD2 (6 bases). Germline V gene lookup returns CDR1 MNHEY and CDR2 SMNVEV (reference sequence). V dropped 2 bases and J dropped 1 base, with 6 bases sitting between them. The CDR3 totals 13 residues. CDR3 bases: TGTGCCAGCAGTTTAGCGGGGTCCTACGAGCAGTACTTC. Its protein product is CASSLAGSYEQYF.

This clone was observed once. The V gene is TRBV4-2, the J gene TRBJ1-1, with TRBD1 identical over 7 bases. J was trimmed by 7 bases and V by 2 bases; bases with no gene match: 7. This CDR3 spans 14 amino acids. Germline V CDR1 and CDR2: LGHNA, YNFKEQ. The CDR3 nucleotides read TGTGCCAGCAGCCAACGGACAGGAGGAAGTGAAGCTTTCTTT. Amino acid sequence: CASSQRTGGSEAFF.

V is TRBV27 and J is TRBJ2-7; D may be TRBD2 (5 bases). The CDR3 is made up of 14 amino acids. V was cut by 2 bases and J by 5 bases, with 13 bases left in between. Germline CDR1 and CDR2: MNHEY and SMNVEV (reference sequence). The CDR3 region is CASSLNRDEDEQYF. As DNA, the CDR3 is TGTGCCAGCAGTTTAAATCGGGATGAGGACGAGCAGTACTTC.

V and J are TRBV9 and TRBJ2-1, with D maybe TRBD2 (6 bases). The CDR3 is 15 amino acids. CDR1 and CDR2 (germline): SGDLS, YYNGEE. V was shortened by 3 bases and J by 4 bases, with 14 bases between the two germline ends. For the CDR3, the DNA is TGTGCCAGCAGCGGGACTACAAGCCTATACAATGAGCAGTTCTTC. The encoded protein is CASSGTTSLYNEQFF.

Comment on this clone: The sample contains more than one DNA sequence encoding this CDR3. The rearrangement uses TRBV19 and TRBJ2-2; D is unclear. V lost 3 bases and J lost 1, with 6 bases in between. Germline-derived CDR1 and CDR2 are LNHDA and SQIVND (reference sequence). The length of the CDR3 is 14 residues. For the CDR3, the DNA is TGTGCCAGTAGTATCACTAAGAACACCGGGGAGCTGTTTTTT. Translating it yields CASSITKNTGELFF.

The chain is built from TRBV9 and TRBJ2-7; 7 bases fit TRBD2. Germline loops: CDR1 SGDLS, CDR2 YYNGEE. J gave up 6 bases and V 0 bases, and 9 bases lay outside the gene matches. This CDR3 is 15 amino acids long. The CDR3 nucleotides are TGTGCCAGCAGCGTAGCGGTAGGACTAGATTCCGAGCAGTACTTC. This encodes CASSVAVGLDSEQYF.

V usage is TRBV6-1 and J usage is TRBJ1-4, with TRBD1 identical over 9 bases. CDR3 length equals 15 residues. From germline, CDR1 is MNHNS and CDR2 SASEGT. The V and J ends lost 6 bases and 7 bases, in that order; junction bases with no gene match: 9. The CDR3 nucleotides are TGTGCCAGCAGCACGGACAGGGGTGAAGGTGAAAAACTGTTTTTT. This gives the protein CASSTDRGEGEKLFF.

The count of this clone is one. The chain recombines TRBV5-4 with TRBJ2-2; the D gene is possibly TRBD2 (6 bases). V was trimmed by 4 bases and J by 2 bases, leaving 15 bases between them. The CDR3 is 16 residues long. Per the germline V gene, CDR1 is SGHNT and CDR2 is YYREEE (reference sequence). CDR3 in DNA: TGTGCCAGCAGCCCGGGGTGGGACTCCAACACCGGGGAGCTGTTTTTT. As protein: CASSPGWDSNTGELFF. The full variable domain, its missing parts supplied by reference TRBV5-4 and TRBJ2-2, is ETGVTQSPTHLIKTRGQQVTLRCSSQSGHNTVSWYQQALGQGPQFIFQYYREEENGRGNFPPRFSGLQFPNYSSELNVNALELDDSALYLCASSPGWDSNTGELFFGEGSRLTVL.

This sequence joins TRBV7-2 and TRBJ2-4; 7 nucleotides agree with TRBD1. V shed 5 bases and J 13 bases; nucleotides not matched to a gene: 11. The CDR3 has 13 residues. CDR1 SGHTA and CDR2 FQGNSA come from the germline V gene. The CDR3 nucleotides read TGTGCCAGCAGCCCCGTGAGGGACAGTGTACAGTACTTC. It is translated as CASSPVRDSVQYF.

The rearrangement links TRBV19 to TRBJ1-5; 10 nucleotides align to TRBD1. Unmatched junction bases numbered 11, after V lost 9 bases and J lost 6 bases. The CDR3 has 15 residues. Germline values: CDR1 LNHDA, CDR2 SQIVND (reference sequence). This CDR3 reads CASDPGQGPGQPQHF. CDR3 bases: TGTGCCAGCGATCCGGGACAGGGGCCGGGTCAGCCCCAGCATTTT.

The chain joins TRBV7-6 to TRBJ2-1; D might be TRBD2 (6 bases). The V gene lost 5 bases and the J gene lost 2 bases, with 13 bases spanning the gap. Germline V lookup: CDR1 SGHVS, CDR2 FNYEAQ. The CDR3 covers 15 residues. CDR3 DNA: TGTGCCAGCAGCCAACATAGCGGAGCCTACAATGAGCAGTTCTTC. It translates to CASSQHSGAYNEQFF.

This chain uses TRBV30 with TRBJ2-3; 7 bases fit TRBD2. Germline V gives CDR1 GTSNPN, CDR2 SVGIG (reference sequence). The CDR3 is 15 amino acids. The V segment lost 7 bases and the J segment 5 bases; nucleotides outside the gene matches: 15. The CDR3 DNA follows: TGTGCCTTCAGTATAGGTGGCGGGAGAGGAGATACGCAGTATTTT. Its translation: CAFSIGGGRGDTQYF.

The CDR3 loop reads CASSVTGVQPQHF. In DNA form, the CDR3 reads TGTGCCAGCAGCGTGACAGGGGTTCAGCCCCAGCATTTT. The V call is TRBV7-9, the J call TRBJ1-5, with 8 bases fitting TRBD1. V gave up 5 bases and J gave up 6 bases; unmatched junction bases: 3. CDR1 and CDR2 from the germline V gene are SEHNR and FQNEAQ (reference sequence). CDR3 length equals 13 residues.

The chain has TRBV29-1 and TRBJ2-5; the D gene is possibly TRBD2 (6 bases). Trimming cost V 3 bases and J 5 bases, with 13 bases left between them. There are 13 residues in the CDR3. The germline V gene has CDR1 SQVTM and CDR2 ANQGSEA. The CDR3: CSVDLAKGETQYF. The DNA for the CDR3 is TGCAGCGTTGACCTAGCGAAAGGGGAGACCCAGTACTTC.

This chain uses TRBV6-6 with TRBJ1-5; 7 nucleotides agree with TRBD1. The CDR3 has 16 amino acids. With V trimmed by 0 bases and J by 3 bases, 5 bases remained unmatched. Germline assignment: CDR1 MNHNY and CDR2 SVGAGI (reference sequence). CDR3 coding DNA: TGTGCCAGCAGTTACTCGAGCAGGGGGATCAATCAGCCCCAGCATTTT. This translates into CASSYSSRGINQPQHF.

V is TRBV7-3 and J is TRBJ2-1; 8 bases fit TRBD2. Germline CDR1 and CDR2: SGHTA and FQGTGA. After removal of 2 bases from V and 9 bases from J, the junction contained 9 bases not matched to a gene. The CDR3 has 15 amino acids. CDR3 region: CASSLGVAGIGEQFF. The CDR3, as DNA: TGTGCCAGCAGCTTAGGGGTAGCGGGAATAGGTGAGCAGTTCTTC.

The CDR3 here is CASSLLSRGDTQYF. Here the CDR3 DNA reads TGTGCCAGCAGCCTCCTCTCTAGGGGGGATACGCAGTATTTT. The chain recombines TRBV7-2 with TRBJ2-3, with D perhaps TRBD1 (6 bases). Trimming stripped 5 bases from V and 6 bases from J, with 15 bases between. CDR3 size: 14 residues. CDR1 and CDR2 (germline): SGHTA, FQGNSA.

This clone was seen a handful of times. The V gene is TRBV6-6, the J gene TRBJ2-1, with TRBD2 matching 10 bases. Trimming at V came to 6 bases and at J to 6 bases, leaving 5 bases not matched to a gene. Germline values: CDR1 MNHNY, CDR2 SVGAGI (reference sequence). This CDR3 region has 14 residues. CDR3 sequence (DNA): TGTGCCAGCAGGGCGAGCGGGAGGGCCAATGAGCAGTTCTTC. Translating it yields CASRASGRANEQFF.

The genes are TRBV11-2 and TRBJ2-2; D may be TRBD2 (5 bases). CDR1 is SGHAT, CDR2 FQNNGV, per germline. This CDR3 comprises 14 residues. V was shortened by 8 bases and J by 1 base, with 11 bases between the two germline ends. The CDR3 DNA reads TGTGCCAGCTCGGACTCCGAGAACACCGGGGAGCTGTTTTTT. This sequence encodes CASSDSENTGELFF.

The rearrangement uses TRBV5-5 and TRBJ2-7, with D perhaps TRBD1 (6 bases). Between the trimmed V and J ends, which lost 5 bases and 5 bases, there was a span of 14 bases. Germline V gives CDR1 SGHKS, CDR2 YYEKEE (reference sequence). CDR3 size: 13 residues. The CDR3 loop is CASRVTGIHEQYF. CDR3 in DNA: TGTGCCAGCAGGGTTACAGGGATCCACGAGCAGTACTTC. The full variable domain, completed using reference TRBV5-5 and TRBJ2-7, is DAGVTQSPTHLIKTRGQQVTLRCSPISGHKSVSWYQQVLGQGPQFIFQYYEKEERGRGNFPDRFSARQFPNYSSELNVNALLLGDSALYLCASRVTGIHEQYFGPGTRLTVT.

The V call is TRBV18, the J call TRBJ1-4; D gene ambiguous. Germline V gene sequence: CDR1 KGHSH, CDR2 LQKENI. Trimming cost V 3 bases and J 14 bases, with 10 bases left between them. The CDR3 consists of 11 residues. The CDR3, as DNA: TGTGCCAGCTCACCGGGAGGTGGGCTGTTTTTT. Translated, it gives CASSPGGGLFF.

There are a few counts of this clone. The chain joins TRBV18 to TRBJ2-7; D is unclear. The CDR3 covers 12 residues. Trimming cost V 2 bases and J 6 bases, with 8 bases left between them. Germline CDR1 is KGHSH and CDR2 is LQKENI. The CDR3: CASSPSGLEQYF. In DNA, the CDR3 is TGTGCCAGCTCACCATCAGGTCTCGAGCAGTACTTC.

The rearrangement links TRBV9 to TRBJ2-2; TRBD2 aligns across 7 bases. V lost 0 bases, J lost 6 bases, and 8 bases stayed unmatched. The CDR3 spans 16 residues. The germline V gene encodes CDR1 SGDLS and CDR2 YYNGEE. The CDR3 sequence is CASSVEGGVLAGELFF. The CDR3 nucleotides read TGTGCCAGCAGCGTAGAGGGAGGGGTCCTAGCCGGGGAGCTGTTTTTT. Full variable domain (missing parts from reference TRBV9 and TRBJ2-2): DSGVTQTPKHLITATGQRVTLRCSPRSGDLSVYWYQQSLDQGLQFLIQYYNGEERAKGNILERFSAQQFPDLHSELNLSSLELGDSALYFCASSVEGGVLAGELFFGEGSRLTVL.